This is a list of T cell receptor beta chains from one sample in a study of T cell responses to AZD1222 COVID-19 vaccine. TCRdb's table, derived via immunoSEQ multiplex PCR, lists solely in-frame clones and lacks some. The sample lists 100,000 to 150,000 clones, 88% seen once, with roughly 8% in the top ten. Specimen: peripheral blood, collected on day 0 of AZD1222 vaccination. Every receptor here comes from an adult in good health. The CDR3 runs from the conserved cysteine through the conserved F or W. The D gene is left open where the match is weak. The size of a clone is reported for some rows only, either as once, few or many, or as a class for expanded clones.

abundance: .
j_gene: TRBJ2-7
v_gene: TRBV13
d_gene: .
CDR3aa: CASSLGLGGPVGYEQYF
CDR3nt: TGTGCCAGCAGCTTAGGTCTGGGCGGGCCCGTCGGCTACGAGCAGTACTTC

abundance: .
j_gene: TRBJ1-3
v_gene: TRBV5-1
d_gene: .
CDR3aa: CASRGDMSGNTIYF
CDR3nt: TGCGCCAGCAGGGGGGACATGTCCGGAAACACCATATATTTT

abundance: .
j_gene: TRBJ2-7
v_gene: TRBV6-5
d_gene: .
CDR3aa: CASRNTGSREQYF
CDR3nt: TGTGCCAGCAGGAATACAGGTTCCCGGGAGCAGTACTTC

abundance: .
j_gene: TRBJ2-6
v_gene: TRBV7-2
d_gene: TRBD1
CDR3aa: CASSLHGTGSSGANVLTF
CDR3nt: TGTGCCAGCAGCTTGCATGGGACAGGGAGCTCTGGGGCCAACGTCCTGACTTTC

abundance: .
j_gene: TRBJ2-7
v_gene: TRBV19
d_gene: .
CDR3aa: CASNSLGKSYEQYF
CDR3nt: TGTGCCAGCAACAGCCTGGGCAAGTCCTACGAGCAGTACTTC

abundance: .
j_gene: TRBJ2-5
v_gene: TRBV5-4
d_gene: .
CDR3aa: CASRQENRQETQYF
CDR3nt: TGTGCCAGCAGGCAAGAGAACCGCCAAGAGACCCAGTACTTC

abundance: .
j_gene: TRBJ2-1
v_gene: TRBV18
d_gene: .
CDR3aa: CASSPVRRDNEQFF
CDR3nt: TGTGCCAGCTCACCAGTACGCAGGGACAATGAGCAGTTCTTC

abundance: .
j_gene: TRBJ1-6
v_gene: TRBV15
d_gene: TRBD1
CDR3aa: CATSVDREDSPLHF
CDR3nt: TGTGCCACCAGCGTCGACAGGGAAGATTCACCCCTCCACTTT

abundance: .
j_gene: TRBJ2-2
v_gene: TRBV5-1
d_gene: .
CDR3aa: CASSLEGTGELFF
CDR3nt: TGCGCCAGCAGCTTGGAGGGTACCGGGGAGCTGTTTTTT

abundance: .
j_gene: TRBJ2-3
v_gene: TRBV18
d_gene: .
CDR3aa: CASSPGDTQYF
CDR3nt: TGTGCCAGCTCACCAGGGGATACGCAGTATTTT

abundance: .
j_gene: TRBJ2-5
v_gene: TRBV5-6
d_gene: .
CDR3aa: CASTRDFYQETQYF
CDR3nt: TGTGCCAGCACCCGAGATTTCTACCAAGAGACCCAGTACTTC

abundance: few
j_gene: TRBJ1-2
v_gene: TRBV7-9
d_gene: .
CDR3aa: CASSLLGIDGYTF
CDR3nt: TGTGCCAGCAGCTTGCTGGGAATCGATGGCTACACCTTC

abundance: .
j_gene: TRBJ1-1
v_gene: TRBV18
d_gene: .
CDR3aa: CASSPFPLLMNTEAFF
CDR3nt: TGTGCCAGCTCACCATTTCCGCTACTCATGAACACTGAAGCTTTCTTT

abundance: .
j_gene: TRBJ2-1
v_gene: TRBV19
d_gene: TRBD1
CDR3aa: CASSPTGPYNEQFF
CDR3nt: TGTGCCAGTTCCCCGACAGGGCCGTACAATGAGCAGTTCTTC

abundance: .
j_gene: TRBJ2-5
v_gene: TRBV24-1
d_gene: .
CDR3aa: CATSEGGQETQYF
CDR3nt: TGTGCCACCAGTGAGGGGGGACAAGAGACCCAGTACTTC

abundance: .
j_gene: TRBJ2-1
v_gene: TRBV3-1/TRBV3-2
d_gene: TRBD2
CDR3aa: CASSQMGLAGGGEQFF
CDR3nt: TGTGCCAGCAGCCAGATGGGACTAGCGGGAGGTGGTGAGCAGTTCTTC

abundance: .
j_gene: TRBJ1-1
v_gene: TRBV19
d_gene: .
CDR3aa: CATSSDMDTEAFF
CDR3nt: TGTGCCACCTCGTCGGATATGGACACTGAAGCTTTCTTT

abundance: once
j_gene: TRBJ1-5
v_gene: TRBV7-9
d_gene: .
CDR3aa: CASSSGQNSNQPQHF
CDR3nt: TGTGCCAGCAGCTCCGGACAGAATAGCAATCAGCCCCAGCATTTT

abundance: .
j_gene: TRBJ2-7
v_gene: TRBV10-1
d_gene: TRBD2
CDR3aa: CASSDGTSGYEQYF
CDR3nt: TGCGCCAGCAGTGACGGGACTAGTGGCTACGAGCAGTACTTC

abundance: .
j_gene: TRBJ2-7
v_gene: TRBV29-1
d_gene: .
CDR3aa: CSVAVWGEQYF
CDR3nt: TGCAGCGTTGCAGTTTGGGGCGAGCAGTACTTC

abundance: .
j_gene: TRBJ2-1
v_gene: TRBV5-1
d_gene: .
CDR3aa: CASSFSSRAAYNEQFF
CDR3nt: TGCGCCAGCAGCTTCTCGTCAAGGGCGGCCTACAATGAGCAGTTCTTC

abundance: few
j_gene: TRBJ2-7
v_gene: TRBV11-3
d_gene: .
CDR3aa: CASSLGGGLYYEQYF
CDR3nt: TGTGCCAGCAGCTTAGGGGGGGGCCTCTACTACGAGCAGTACTTC

abundance: once
j_gene: TRBJ2-3
v_gene: TRBV5-4
d_gene: TRBD1
CDR3aa: CASSPQGVGTDTQYF
CDR3nt: TGTGCCAGCAGTCCACAGGGGGTTGGTACAGATACGCAGTATTTT

abundance: .
j_gene: TRBJ1-6
v_gene: TRBV9
d_gene: .
CDR3aa: CASHPPREDSPLHF
CDR3nt: TGTGCCAGCCACCCTCCCAGGGAAGATTCACCCCTCCACTTT

abundance: .
j_gene: TRBJ2-3
v_gene: TRBV4-3
d_gene: TRBD2
CDR3aa: CASSQDGGGRGTDTQYF
CDR3nt: TGCGCCAGCAGCCAAGATGGGGGCGGGAGGGGAACAGATACGCAGTATTTT